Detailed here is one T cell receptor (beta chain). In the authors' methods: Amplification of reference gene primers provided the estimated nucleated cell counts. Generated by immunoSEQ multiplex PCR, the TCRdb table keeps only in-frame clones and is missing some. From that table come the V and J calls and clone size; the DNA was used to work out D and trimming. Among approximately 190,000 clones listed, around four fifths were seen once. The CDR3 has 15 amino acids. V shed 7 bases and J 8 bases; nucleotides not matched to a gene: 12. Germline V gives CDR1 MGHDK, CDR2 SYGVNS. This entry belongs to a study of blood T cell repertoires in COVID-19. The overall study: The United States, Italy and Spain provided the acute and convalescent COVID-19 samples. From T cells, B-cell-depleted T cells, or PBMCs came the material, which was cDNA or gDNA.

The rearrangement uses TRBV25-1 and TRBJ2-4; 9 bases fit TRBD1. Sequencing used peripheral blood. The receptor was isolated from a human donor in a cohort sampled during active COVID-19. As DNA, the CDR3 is TGTGCCAGCATTGGAACCACAGGGGGCTTAGACATTCAGTACTTC. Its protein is CASIGTTGGLDIQYF.